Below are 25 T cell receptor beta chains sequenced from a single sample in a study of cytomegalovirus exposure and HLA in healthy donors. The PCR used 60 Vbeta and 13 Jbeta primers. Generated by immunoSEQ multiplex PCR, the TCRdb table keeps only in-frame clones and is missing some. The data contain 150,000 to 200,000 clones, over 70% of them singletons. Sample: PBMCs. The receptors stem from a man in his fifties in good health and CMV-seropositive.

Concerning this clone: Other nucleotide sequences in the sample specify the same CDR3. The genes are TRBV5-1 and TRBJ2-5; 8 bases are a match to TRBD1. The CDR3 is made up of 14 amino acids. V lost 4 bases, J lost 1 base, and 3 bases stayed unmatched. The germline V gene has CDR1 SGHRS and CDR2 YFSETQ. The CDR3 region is CASSPDRGQETQYF. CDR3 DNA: TGCGCCAGCAGCCCTGACAGGGGCCAAGAGACCCAGTACTTC.

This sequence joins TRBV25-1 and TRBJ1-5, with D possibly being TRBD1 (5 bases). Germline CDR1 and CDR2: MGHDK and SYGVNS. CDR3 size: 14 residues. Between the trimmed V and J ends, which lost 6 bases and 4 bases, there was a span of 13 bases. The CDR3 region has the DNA TGTGCCAGCAGGCGGGGGTCGAGTAATCAGCCCCAGCATTTT. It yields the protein CASRRGSSNQPQHF.

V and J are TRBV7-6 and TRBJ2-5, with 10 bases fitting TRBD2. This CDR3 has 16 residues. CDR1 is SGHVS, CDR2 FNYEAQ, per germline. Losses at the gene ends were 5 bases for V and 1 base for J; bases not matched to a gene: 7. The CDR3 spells CASSQEREGPQETQYF. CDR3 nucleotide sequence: TGTGCCAGCAGCCAAGAGCGGGAGGGCCCCCAAGAGACCCAGTACTTC.

CDR3 sequence reads: CASSPRQGEREQYF. CDR3 in DNA: TGTGCCAGCAGCCCTCGACAGGGGGAACGCGAGCAGTACTTC. V and J are TRBV9 and TRBJ2-7, with 9 bases aligning to TRBD1. This CDR3 contains 14 residues. J was trimmed by 6 bases and V by 4 bases; bases with no gene match: 8. Per germline, CDR1 SGDLS and CDR2 YYNGEE. The variable domain in full, completed from reference TRBV9 and TRBJ2-7, reads DSGVTQTPKHLITATGQRVTLRCSPRSGDLSVYWYQQSLDQGLQFLIQYYNGEERAKGNILERFSAQQFPDLHSELNLSSLELGDSALYFCASSPRQGEREQYFGPGTRLTVT.

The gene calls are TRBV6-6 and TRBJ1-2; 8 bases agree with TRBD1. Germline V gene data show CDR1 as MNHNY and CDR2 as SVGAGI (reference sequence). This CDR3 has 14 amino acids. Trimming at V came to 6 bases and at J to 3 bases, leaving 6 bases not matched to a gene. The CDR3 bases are TGTGCCAGCAGACTTCAGGGGGCAGACTATGGCTACACCTTC. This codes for CASRLQGADYGYTF.

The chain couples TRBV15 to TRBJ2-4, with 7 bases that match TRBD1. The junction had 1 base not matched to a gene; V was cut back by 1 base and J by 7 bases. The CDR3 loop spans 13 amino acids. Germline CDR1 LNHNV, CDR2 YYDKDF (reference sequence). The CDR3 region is CATSRGDSNIQYF. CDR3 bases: TGTGCCACCAGCAGAGGGGACAGTAACATTCAGTACTTC.

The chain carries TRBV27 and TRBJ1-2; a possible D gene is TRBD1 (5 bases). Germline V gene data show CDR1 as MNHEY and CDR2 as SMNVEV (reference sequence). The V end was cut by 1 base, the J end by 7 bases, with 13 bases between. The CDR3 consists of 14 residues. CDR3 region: CASSLWGSGSGYTF. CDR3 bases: TGTGCCAGCAGTTTATGGGGCAGTGGTAGTGGCTACACCTTC.

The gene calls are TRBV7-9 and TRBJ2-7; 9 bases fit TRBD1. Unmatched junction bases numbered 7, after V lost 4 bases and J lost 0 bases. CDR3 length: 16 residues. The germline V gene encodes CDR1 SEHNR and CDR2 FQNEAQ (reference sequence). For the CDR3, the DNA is TGTGCCAGCAGCTACACACGACAGGGGGTCTCCTACGAGCAGTACTTC. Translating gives CASSYTRQGVSYEQYF.

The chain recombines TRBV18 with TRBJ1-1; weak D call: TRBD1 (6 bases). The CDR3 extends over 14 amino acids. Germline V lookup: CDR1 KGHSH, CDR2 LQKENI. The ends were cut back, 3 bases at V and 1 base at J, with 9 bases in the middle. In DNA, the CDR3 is TGTGCCAGCTCACCTTTGGACAGGAACACTGAAGCTTTCTTT. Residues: CASSPLDRNTEAFF.

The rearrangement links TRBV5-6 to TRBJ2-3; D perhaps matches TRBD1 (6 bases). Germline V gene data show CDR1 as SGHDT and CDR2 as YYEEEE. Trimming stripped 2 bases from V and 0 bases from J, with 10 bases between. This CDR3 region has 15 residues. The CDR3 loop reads CASSLGTLSTDTQYF. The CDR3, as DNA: TGTGCCAGCAGCTTAGGGACATTGAGCACAGATACGCAGTATTTT. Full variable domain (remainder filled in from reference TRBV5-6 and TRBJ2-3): DAGVTQSPTHLIKTRGQQVTLRCSPKSGHDTVSWYQQALGQGPQFIFQYYEEEERQRGNFPDRFSGHQFPNYSSELNVNALLLGDSALYLCASSLGTLSTDTQYFGPGTRLTVL.

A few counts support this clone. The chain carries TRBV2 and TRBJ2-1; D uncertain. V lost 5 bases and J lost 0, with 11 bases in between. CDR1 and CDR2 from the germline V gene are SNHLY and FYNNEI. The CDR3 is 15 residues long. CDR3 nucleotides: TGTGCCAGCAGTCAGACTGAAAGCTCCTACAATGAGCAGTTCTTC. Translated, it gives CASSQTESSYNEQFF.

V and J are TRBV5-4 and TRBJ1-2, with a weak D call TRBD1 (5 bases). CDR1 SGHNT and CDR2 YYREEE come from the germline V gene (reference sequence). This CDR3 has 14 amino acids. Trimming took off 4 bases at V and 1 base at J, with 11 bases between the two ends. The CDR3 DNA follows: TGTGCCAGCAGCGCTGACCAGGGTAACTATGGCTACACCTTC. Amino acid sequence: CASSADQGNYGYTF.

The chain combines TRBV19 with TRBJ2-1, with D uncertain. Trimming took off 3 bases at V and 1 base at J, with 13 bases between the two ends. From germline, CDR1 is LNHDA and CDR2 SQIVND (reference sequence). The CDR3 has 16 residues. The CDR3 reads CASSMTPLVSYNEQFF. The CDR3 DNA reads TGTGCCAGTAGTATGACACCACTCGTGTCCTACAATGAGCAGTTCTTC.

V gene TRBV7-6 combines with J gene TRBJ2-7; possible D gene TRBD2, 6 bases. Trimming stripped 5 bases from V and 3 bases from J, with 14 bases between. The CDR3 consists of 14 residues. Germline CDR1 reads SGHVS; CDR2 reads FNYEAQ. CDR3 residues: CASSNGGSNYEQYF. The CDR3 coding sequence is TGTGCCAGCAGCAATGGGGGGTCTAACTACGAGCAGTACTTC.

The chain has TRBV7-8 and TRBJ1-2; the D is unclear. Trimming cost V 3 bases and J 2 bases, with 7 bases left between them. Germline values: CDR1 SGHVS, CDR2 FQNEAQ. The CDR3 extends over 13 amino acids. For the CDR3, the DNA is TGTGCCAGCAGCTTGTCCCGGAACTATGGCTACACCTTC. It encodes CASSLSRNYGYTF.

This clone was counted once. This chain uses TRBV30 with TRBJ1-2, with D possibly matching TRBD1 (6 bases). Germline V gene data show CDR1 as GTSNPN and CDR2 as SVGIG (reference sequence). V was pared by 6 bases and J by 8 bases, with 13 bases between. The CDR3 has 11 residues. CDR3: CACYRVLGYTF. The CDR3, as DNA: TGTGCCTGTTACAGGGTATTGGGCTACACCTTC.

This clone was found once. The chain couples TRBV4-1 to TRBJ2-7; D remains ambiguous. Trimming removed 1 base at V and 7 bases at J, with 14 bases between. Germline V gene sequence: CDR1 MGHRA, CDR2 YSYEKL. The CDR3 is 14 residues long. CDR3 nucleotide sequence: TGCGCCAGCAGCCAAGTTCCAGGCTCTCGGGAGCAGTACTTC. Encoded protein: CASSQVPGSREQYF.

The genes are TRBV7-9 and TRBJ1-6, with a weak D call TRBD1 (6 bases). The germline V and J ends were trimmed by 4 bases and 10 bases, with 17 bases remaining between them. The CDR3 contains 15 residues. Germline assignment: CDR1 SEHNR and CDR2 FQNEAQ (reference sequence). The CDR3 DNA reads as TGTGCCAGCAGCTCCTCGACAGGCGGCGGCTCACCCCTCCACTTT. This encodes CASSSSTGGGSPLHF.

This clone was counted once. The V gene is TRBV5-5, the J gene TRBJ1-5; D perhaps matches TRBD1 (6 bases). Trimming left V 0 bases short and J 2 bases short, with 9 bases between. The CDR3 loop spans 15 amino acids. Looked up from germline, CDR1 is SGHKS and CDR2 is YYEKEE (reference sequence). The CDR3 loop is CASSLGRQGNQPQHF. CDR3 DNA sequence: TGTGCCAGCAGCTTGGGGAGACAGGGCAATCAGCCCCAGCATTTT.

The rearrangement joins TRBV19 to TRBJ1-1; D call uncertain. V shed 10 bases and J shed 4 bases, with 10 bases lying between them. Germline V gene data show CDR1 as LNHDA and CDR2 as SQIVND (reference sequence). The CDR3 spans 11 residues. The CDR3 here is CATSGGTEAFF. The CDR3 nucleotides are TGTGCCACGTCGGGAGGCACTGAAGCTTTCTTT. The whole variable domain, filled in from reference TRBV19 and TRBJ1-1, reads DGGITQSPKYLFRKEGQNVTLSCEQNLNHDAMYWYRQDPGQGLRLIYYSQIVNDFQKGDIAEGYSVSREKKESFPLTVTSAQKNPTAFYLCATSGGTEAFFGQGTRLTVV.

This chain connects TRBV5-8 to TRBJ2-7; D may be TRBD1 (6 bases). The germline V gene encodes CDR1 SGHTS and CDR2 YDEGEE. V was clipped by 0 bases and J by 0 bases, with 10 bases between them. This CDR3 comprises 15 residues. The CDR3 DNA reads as TGTGCCAGCAGCTTGGCCGGGACATCCTCCTACGAGCAGTACTTC. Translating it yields CASSLAGTSSYEQYF.

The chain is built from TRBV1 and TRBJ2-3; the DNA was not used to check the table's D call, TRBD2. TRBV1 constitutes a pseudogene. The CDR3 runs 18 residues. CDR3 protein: CTSSQDGTSGSVTDTQYF. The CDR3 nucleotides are TGCACCAGCAGCCAAGATGGGACTAGCGGGAGTGTGACAGATACGCAGTATTTT.

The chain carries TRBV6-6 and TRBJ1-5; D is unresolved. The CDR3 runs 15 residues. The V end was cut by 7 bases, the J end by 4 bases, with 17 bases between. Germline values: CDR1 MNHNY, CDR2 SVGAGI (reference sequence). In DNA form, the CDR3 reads TGTGCCAGCACTCGGGGAGTGCAGATGAATCAGCCCCAGCATTTT. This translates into CASTRGVQMNQPQHF.

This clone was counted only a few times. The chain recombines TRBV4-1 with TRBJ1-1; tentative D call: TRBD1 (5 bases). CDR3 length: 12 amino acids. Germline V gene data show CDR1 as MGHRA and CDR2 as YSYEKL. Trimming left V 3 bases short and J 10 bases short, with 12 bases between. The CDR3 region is CASSQLIGGAFF. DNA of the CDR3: TGCGCCAGCAGCCAGCTAATCGGGGGAGCTTTCTTT.

The CDR3 sequence is CASSLSGWASGGDTQYF. DNA for the CDR3: TGTGCCAGCAGCTTATCTGGGTGGGCTAGCGGGGGTGACACGCAGTATTTT. The rearrangement uses TRBV11-2 and TRBJ2-3; 10 positions match TRBD2. CDR3 length: 17 amino acids. J was trimmed by 9 bases and V by 2 bases; bases with no gene match: 14. The germline V gene has CDR1 SGHAT and CDR2 FQNNGV.